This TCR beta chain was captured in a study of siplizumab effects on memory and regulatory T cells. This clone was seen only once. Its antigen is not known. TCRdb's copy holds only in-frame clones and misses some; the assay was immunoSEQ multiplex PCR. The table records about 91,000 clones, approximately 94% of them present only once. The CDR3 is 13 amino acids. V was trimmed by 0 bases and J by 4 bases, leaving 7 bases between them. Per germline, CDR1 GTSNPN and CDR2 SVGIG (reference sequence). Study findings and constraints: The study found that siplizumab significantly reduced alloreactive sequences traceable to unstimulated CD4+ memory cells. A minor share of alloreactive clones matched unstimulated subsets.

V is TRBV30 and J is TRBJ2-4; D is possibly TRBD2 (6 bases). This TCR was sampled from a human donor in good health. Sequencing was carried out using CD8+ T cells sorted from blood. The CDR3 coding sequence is TGTGCCTGGAGTGTAGGAGGGAAAAACATTCAGTACTTC. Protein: CAWSVGGKNIQYF.